This T cell receptor (beta chain) came from a study of T-cell memory formation after mild COVID-19. Overall study: TCR clusters were largely donor specific.

This clonotype was detected a few times. Its target is not known. MiXCR was run by TCRdb on the 5' RACE reads, yielding one entry per CDR3 protein. This sample has under 300,000 distinct CDR3 sequences; about a sixth occur once, and the top ten carry 20% to 25%. Study outcomes and limitations: Clones that contracted from day 15 to 85 were balanced CD4/CD8, while later expanders leaned CD4+. Memory sampled before infection contained some responding clones, suggesting cross-reactive memory joined. The main location of contracting CD4+ clones was CM and EM, and that of contracting CD8+ clones was EMRA.

This CDR3 region has 14 residues. CDR1 is SQVTM and CDR2 is ANQGSEA in the germline V gene. V was clipped by 7 bases and J by 1 base, with 16 bases between them. This clonotype originated in a man aged 18 to 35 who had mild COVID-19 (a few samples of this study predate the infection). Cell type and time point are not known. This rearrangement joins TRBV29-1 to TRBJ1-1; D uncertain. The sample was PBMCs or a T cell subset sorted from them (not recorded which). The CDR3 DNA follows: TGCAGCGCCAAAACACCGAGGGAGAACACTGAAGCTTTCTTT. It is translated as CSAKTPRENTEAFF.